The 26 T cell receptor beta chains below come from one sample, sequenced in a study of shared clonotypes between healthy human individuals. Clones were sequenced by immunoSEQ multiplex PCR, and TCRdb holds only the in-frame ones, with some missing. The table shows some 2,000,000 clones, with over 85% occurring only once. Sequenced input: naive CD4+ T cells sorted from blood. The subset here: CD45RA+ positively selected. The source of these receptors is a man between 18 and 35 years old in good health.

The chain carries TRBV7-6 and TRBJ2-7, with TRBD1 identical over 8 bases. This CDR3 contains 15 residues. Germline loops: CDR1 SGHVS, CDR2 FNYEAQ. J gave up 0 bases and V 3 bases, and 4 bases lay outside the gene matches. Here the CDR3 reads CASSFRTGSSYEQYF. The CDR3 nucleotides are TGTGCCAGCAGCTTCCGGACAGGGAGCTCCTACGAGCAGTACTTC.

V usage is TRBV4-2 and J usage is TRBJ1-6; TRBD1 is a possible D gene (6 bases). Germline V gene lookup returns CDR1 LGHNA and CDR2 YNFKEQ. With 0 bases removed from V and 9 bases from J, the gap between germline ends came to 15 bases. This CDR3 is built from 16 residues. CDR3 nucleotides: TGTGCCAGCAGCCAAGATTGGGGGGGGGCCGGTTCACCCCTCCACTTT. Amino acids: CASSQDWGGAGSPLHF.

This clone was recorded only once. Additional DNA sequences in this sample encode the identical CDR3. The CDR3 spells CSVARDSNQPQHF. CDR3 bases: TGCAGCGTTGCAAGGGATAGCAATCAGCCCCAGCATTTT. The rearrangement uses TRBV29-1 and TRBJ1-5; D call uncertain. The CDR3 covers 13 residues. Per germline, CDR1 SQVTM and CDR2 ANQGSEA. V dropped 4 bases and J dropped 0 bases, with 7 bases sitting between them. Looking up the rest from reference TRBV29-1 and TRBJ1-5 gives the full variable domain: SAVISQKPSRDICQRGTSLTIQCQVDSQVTMMFWYRQQPGQSLTLIATANQGSEATYESGFVIDKFPISRPNLTFSTLTVSNMSPEDSSIYLCSVARDSNQPQHFGDGTRLSIL.

The chain employs TRBV6-6 and TRBJ2-3, with 11 bases fitting TRBD1. V lost 6 bases and J lost 5; bases outside the gene matches: 7. This CDR3 region has 15 residues. Per the germline V gene, CDR1 is MNHNY and CDR2 is SVGAGI (reference sequence). Here the CDR3 reads CASRNGQGAKDTQYF. The CDR3 DNA sequence: TGTGCCAGCAGAAACGGACAGGGGGCGAAAGATACGCAGTATTTT.

V is TRBV11-2 and J is TRBJ2-5, with D tentatively TRBD2 (5 bases). Trimming stripped 6 bases from V and 3 bases from J, with 17 bases between. The germline V gene has CDR1 SGHAT and CDR2 FQNNGV. The CDR3 is 15 residues long. CDR3 amino acids: CASRTLGAVKETQYF. CDR3 sequence (DNA): TGTGCCAGCAGGACCTTGGGAGCGGTGAAAGAGACCCAGTACTTC. Based on the CDR3 plus reference TRBV11-2 and TRBJ2-5, the full variable domain is EAGVAQSPRYKIIEKRQSVAFWCNPISGHATLYWYQQILGQGPKLLIQFQNNGVVDDSQLPKDRFSAERLKGVDSTLKIQPAKLEDSAVYLCASRTLGAVKETQYFGPGTRLLVL.

The V gene is TRBV7-9, the J gene TRBJ1-3; D not resolved. Germline V lookup: CDR1 SEHNR, CDR2 FQNEAQ (reference sequence). CDR3 length equals 13 residues. The V end was cut by 1 base, the J end by 6 bases, with 7 bases between. The CDR3 region has the DNA TGTGCCAGCAGCTTAGATCAAATAAACACCATATATTTT. Translating gives CASSLDQINTIYF.

A single count supports this clone. The chain links TRBV2 to TRBJ1-6; D not resolved. V lost 4 bases and J 7 bases, leaving 8 bases between the germline ends. The CDR3 is made up of 13 amino acids. Per the germline V gene, CDR1 is SNHLY and CDR2 is FYNNEI. CDR3 amino acids: CASSGENNSPLHF. The DNA for the CDR3 is TGTGCCAGCAGTGGCGAGAACAATTCACCCCTCCACTTT.

The rearrangement uses TRBV5-6 and TRBJ1-4; the match to TRBD1 covers 10 bases. The V and J ends lost 4 bases and 7 bases, in that order; junction bases with no gene match: 7. The CDR3 spans 15 residues. Germline V gene data show CDR1 as SGHDT and CDR2 as YYEEEE. CDR3 bases: TGTGCCAGCAGCCGTGCCGGGACAGGGGTTGAAAAACTGTTTTTT. Its protein is CASSRAGTGVEKLFF.

The chain is built from TRBV7-2 and TRBJ2-7; D is unclear. The germline gives CDR1 SGHTA, CDR2 FQGNSA. The CDR3 is 12 residues long. V lost 4 bases to trimming and J lost 4 bases, with 8 bases between them. This chain's CDR3 is CASSSSRYEQYF. The CDR3 nucleotides are TGTGCCAGCAGCTCCAGTCGGTACGAGCAGTACTTC.

The V call is TRBV6-5, the J call TRBJ1-2; no definite D call. Germline CDR1 reads MNHEY; CDR2 reads SVGAGI. Trimming removed 2 bases from V and 3 bases from J, with 13 bases in between. The CDR3 runs 15 residues. The CDR3 protein is CASSYGVAGYYGYTF. CDR3 coding DNA: TGTGCCAGCAGTTACGGCGTGGCGGGATACTATGGCTACACCTTC.

The chain employs TRBV4-1 and TRBJ1-5, with TRBD1 as a possible D gene (6 bases). V was shortened by 0 bases and J by 0 bases, with 12 bases between the two germline ends. The germline CDR1 and CDR2 sequences are MGHRA and YSYEKL. The CDR3 is made up of 17 amino acids. In DNA, the CDR3 is TGCGCCAGCAGCCAAGATCCCAGGGGTAGTAGCAATCAGCCCCAGCATTTT. Protein sequence: CASSQDPRGSSNQPQHF.

This clone was recorded only once. The chain is built from TRBV6-4 and TRBJ2-1; TRBD2 aligns across 10 bases. The V segment lost 5 bases and the J segment 6 bases; nucleotides outside the gene matches: 1. The germline gives CDR1 MRHNA, CDR2 SNTAGT. CDR3 size: 13 residues. DNA of the CDR3: TGTGCCAGCAGTTCTAGCGGGAGCAATGAGCAGTTCTTC. This translates into CASSSSGSNEQFF.

The gene calls are TRBV11-2 and TRBJ2-7; TRBD2 aligns across 14 bases. The V and J ends lost 4 bases and 6 bases, in that order; junction bases with no gene match: 8. Germline values: CDR1 SGHAT, CDR2 FQNNGV. The CDR3 totals 16 residues. CDR3 in DNA: TGTGCCAGCAGCTCTACGCAAGGACTAGCGGGGGGCGAGCAGTACTTC. Amino acid sequence: CASSSTQGLAGGEQYF.

This chain links TRBV28 with TRBJ1-4, with TRBD1 matching over 8 bases. CDR1 and CDR2 from the germline V gene are MDHEN and SYDVKM. This CDR3 has 17 amino acids. V was clipped by 1 base and J by 3 bases; unmatched bases: 7. The CDR3 loop reads CASSLLGQARANEKLFF. The CDR3 region has the DNA TGTGCCAGCAGTTTATTGGGACAGGCCAGGGCTAATGAAAAACTGTTTTTT.

Comment on this clone: This CDR3 is also generated by other DNA sequences in the sample. The chain has TRBV7-9 and TRBJ1-3; D is uncertain. This CDR3 region has 13 residues. Germline V gene data show CDR1 as SEHNR and CDR2 as FQNEAQ (reference sequence). Trimming left V 4 bases short and J 4 bases short, with 8 bases between. The CDR3 nucleotides read TGTGCCAGCAGCTCTGACGGAGGAAACACCATATATTTT. Amino acids: CASSSDGGNTIYF.

This chain connects TRBV7-9 to TRBJ1-2; TRBD1 is a possible D gene (6 bases). Germline lookup yields CDR1 SEHNR and CDR2 FQNEAQ (reference sequence). The V and J ends lost 2 bases and 5 bases respectively, with 9 bases between them. The CDR3 has 13 amino acids. As DNA, the CDR3 is TGTGCCAGCAGCTTATTAACAGGGTATGGCTACACCTTC. It is translated as CASSLLTGYGYTF.

The genes are TRBV6-1 and TRBJ1-6; D is uncertain. Germline values: CDR1 MNHNS, CDR2 SASEGT. The CDR3 length is 14 residues. V lost 8 bases to trimming and J lost 0 bases, with 8 bases between them. CDR3 region: CASSTISYNSPLHF. In DNA, the CDR3 is TGTGCCAGCTCGACAATCTCCTATAATTCACCCCTCCACTTT.

This chain connects TRBV7-9 to TRBJ1-3; D remains unclear. Deletions cut 8 bases from V and 8 bases from J, with 19 bases between. The CDR3 is 14 amino acids. The germline CDR1 and CDR2 sequences are SEHNR and FQNEAQ (reference sequence). CDR3 DNA: TGTGCCAGCCACCCCCTAGGAGCTGGTGACACCATATATTTT. Translating it yields CASHPLGAGDTIYF. Complete variable domain (other parts from reference TRBV7-9 and TRBJ1-3): DTGVSQNPRHKITKRGQNVTFRCDPISEHNRLYWYRQTLGQGPEFLTYFQNEAQLEKSRLLSDRFSAERPKGSFSTLEIQRTEQGDSAMYLCASHPLGAGDTIYFGEGSWLTVV.

The rearrangement joins TRBV9 to TRBJ2-3, with 9 bases lining up with TRBD2. CDR3 length equals 14 residues. Losses at the gene ends were 3 bases for V and 8 bases for J; bases not matched to a gene: 7. Looked up from germline, CDR1 is SGDLS and CDR2 is YYNGEE. CDR3 amino acids: CASSASGGPGTQYF. The CDR3 DNA reads as TGTGCCAGCAGCGCCAGCGGGGGGCCGGGTACGCAGTATTTT.

The count of this clone is one. V is TRBV29-1 and J is TRBJ2-7; tentatively, D is TRBD1 (5 bases). The CDR3 length is 14 residues. The germline V gene encodes CDR1 SQVTM and CDR2 ANQGSEA. Trimming left V 5 bases short and J 3 bases short, with 17 bases between. The CDR3 protein is CSVLGVGSVYEQYF. CDR3 DNA: TGCAGCGTTTTAGGGGTTGGCAGTGTCTACGAGCAGTACTTC.

The rearrangement links TRBV5-1 to TRBJ1-3, with 11 positions matching TRBD1. CDR3 length equals 18 residues. V lost 3 bases to trimming and J lost 2 bases; unmatched junction nucleotides: 10. CDR1 and CDR2 from the germline V gene are SGHRS and YFSETQ. The CDR3 coding sequence is TGCGCCAGCAGCTCCGGACAGGGGGCTTGGTCTACTGGAAACACCATATATTTT. Translating gives CASSSGQGAWSTGNTIYF.

V gene TRBV6-1 combines with J gene TRBJ1-1; D not certain. CDR3 length equals 13 residues. V was pared by 7 bases and J by 3 bases, with 12 bases between. The germline gives CDR1 MNHNS, CDR2 SASEGT. As DNA, the CDR3 is TGTGCCAGCATACTAAGTGGGGACACTGAAGCTTTCTTT. This translates into CASILSGDTEAFF.

V is TRBV5-1 and J is TRBJ1-4; no clear D. This CDR3 has 17 amino acids. Trimming shortened V by 4 bases and J by 8 bases, and 24 bases separated the two germline ends. The germline CDR1 and CDR2 sequences are SGHRS and YFSETQ. CDR3 nucleotides: TGCGCCAGCAGCCCCTACCCGGACCCGTCGGGAGTCGAAAAACTGTTTTTT. Its protein product is CASSPYPDPSGVEKLFF. Full variable domain (remainder filled in from reference TRBV5-1 and TRBJ1-4): KAGVTQTPRYLIKTRGQQVTLSCSPISGHRSVSWYQQTPGQGLQFLFEYFSETQRNKGNFPGRFSGRQFSNSRSEMNVSTLELGDSALYLCASSPYPDPSGVEKLFFGSGTQLSVL.

The V call is TRBV7-9, the J call TRBJ1-3, with a possible D match to TRBD1 (6 bases). This CDR3 is built from 15 residues. The germline V and J ends were trimmed by 6 bases and 2 bases, with 14 bases remaining between them. Germline CDR1 and CDR2: SEHNR and FQNEAQ (reference sequence). CDR3 residues: CASRLTGIPGNTIYF. DNA of the CDR3: TGTGCCAGCAGACTTACAGGGATTCCTGGAAACACCATATATTTT. The entire variable domain, with the rest obtained from reference TRBV7-9 and TRBJ1-3, is as follows: DTGVSQNPRHKITKRGQNVTFRCDPISEHNRLYWYRQTLGQGPEFLTYFQNEAQLEKSRLLSDRFSAERPKGSFSTLEIQRTEQGDSAMYLCASRLTGIPGNTIYFGEGSWLTVV.

This chain links TRBV2 with TRBJ2-3; 8 nucleotides line up with TRBD2. The CDR3 contains 14 residues. In germline, CDR1 is SNHLY, CDR2 FYNNEI. V shed 4 bases, J shed 13 bases, and the junction held 13 bases outside the gene matches. The CDR3 loop reads CASSGGSGALKKYF. For the CDR3, the DNA is TGTGCCAGCAGTGGGGGTAGCGGGGCGCTAAAAAAGTATTTT.

The rearrangement uses TRBV18 and TRBJ2-3; 11 bases line up with TRBD2. The CDR3 totals 16 residues. The V segment lost 1 base and the J segment 4 bases; nucleotides outside the gene matches: 4. Germline CDR1 reads KGHSH; CDR2 reads LQKENI. This CDR3 is CASSPLDSGGADTQYF. The CDR3 nucleotides read TGTGCCAGCTCACCACTTGATAGCGGGGGGGCAGATACGCAGTATTTT.